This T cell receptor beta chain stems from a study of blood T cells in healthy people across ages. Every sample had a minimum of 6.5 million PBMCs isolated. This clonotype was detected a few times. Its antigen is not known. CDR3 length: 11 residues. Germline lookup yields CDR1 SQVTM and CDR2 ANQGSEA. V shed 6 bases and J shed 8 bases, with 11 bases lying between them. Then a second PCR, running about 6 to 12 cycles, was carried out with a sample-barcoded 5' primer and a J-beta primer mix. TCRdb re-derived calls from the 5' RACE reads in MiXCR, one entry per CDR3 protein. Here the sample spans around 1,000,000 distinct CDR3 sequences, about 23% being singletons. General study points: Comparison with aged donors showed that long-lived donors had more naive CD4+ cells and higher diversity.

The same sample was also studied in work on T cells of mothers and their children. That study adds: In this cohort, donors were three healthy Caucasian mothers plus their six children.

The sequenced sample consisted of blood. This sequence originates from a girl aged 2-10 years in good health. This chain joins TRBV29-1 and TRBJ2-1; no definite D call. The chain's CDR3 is CSVSRADEQFF. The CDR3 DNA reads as TGCAGCGTCTCGCGTGCCGATGAGCAGTTCTTC.